The T cell receptor beta chain under discussion was sequenced for a study of blood T cell repertoires in COVID-19. Study-wide background: Spain, Italy and the United States supplied samples that represented acute and convalescent COVID-19.

Germline lookup yields CDR1 SGHTA and CDR2 FQGTGA. The CDR3 runs to 15 residues. The trim removed 5 bases at V and 4 bases at J, leaving 7 bases unmatched. Original methodology: Amplification of reference gene primers was used by the study to estimate nucleated cell counts. Profiled with immunoSEQ multiplex PCR; TCRdb holds only in-frame clones, not every one. V, J and clone size are those of that table, while D and trimming were read from the DNA. Of about 67,000 clones in the sample, 85% to 90% were seen once. The V call is TRBV7-3, the J call TRBJ2-1; 8 bases map to TRBD1. The material sequenced was peripheral blood. The receptor was derived from a man between 50 and 59 years old with active COVID-19. The DNA of the CDR3 is TGTGCCAGCAGCCATGGACAGGGACCTTACAATGAGCAGTTCTTC. As protein: CASSHGQGPYNEQFF. Together with reference TRBV7-3 and TRBJ2-1, the CDR3 gives the full variable domain: GAGVSQTPSNKVTEKGKYVELRCDPISGHTALYWYRQSLGQGPEFLIYFQGTGAADDSGLPNDRFFAVRPEGSVSTLKIQRTERGDSAVYLCASSHGQGPYNEQFFGPGTRLTVL.